A selection of T cell receptor beta chains follows, all from one sample in a study of OX40 agonist ivuxolimab in advanced cancers. Produced via immunoSEQ multiplex PCR; TCRdb's table is partial and in-frame only. The table has about 32,000 clones, about nine tenths seen once; the top ten hold less than 30%. This specimen was CD4+ or CD8+ T cells sorted from blood, taken in a trial of the OX40 agonist ivuxolimab. The receptor set was obtained from an adult with an advanced solid tumor such as melanoma, head and neck, liver or kidney cancer. Both conserved end residues are trimmed from each CDR3.

j_call: TRBJ2-3; v_call: TRBV5-1; cdr3_aa: ASSLDPLAGGTDTQY
j_call: TRBJ2-7; v_call: TRBV27; cdr3_aa: ASSLGREGYEQY
j_call: TRBJ2-7; v_call: TRBV10-3; cdr3_aa: AISESEVEGLSSYEQY
j_call: TRBJ2-7; v_call: TRBV4-2; cdr3_aa: ASSQEHSGTAYEQY
j_call: TRBJ1-2; v_call: TRBV28; cdr3_aa: ASSLGQGHT
j_call: TRBJ2-5; v_call: TRBV7-9; cdr3_aa: ASSIRGAGMETQY
j_call: TRBJ1-1; v_call: TRBV5-1; cdr3_aa: ASSLQGPSYEAF
j_call: TRBJ1-6; v_call: TRBV27; cdr3_aa: ASSLEPGLLNSPLH
j_call: TRBJ1-1; v_call: TRBV30; cdr3_aa: AWSVLRSDEAF
j_call: TRBJ1-6; v_call: TRBV28; cdr3_aa: ASSWGRVGITKSPLH
j_call: TRBJ2-3; v_call: TRBV6-1; cdr3_aa: ASSEAGGGTDTQY
j_call: TRBJ2-7; v_call: TRBV11-2; cdr3_aa: ASSSLFNRYEQY
j_call: TRBJ2-2; v_call: TRBV7-6; cdr3_aa: ASSLRNVAGGPGELF
j_call: TRBJ1-5; v_call: TRBV27; cdr3_aa: ASSFPNQPQH
j_call: TRBJ1-4; v_call: TRBV7-8; cdr3_aa: ASSLAAGFDEKLF
j_call: TRBJ2-1; v_call: TRBV2; cdr3_aa: ASRPGSSYNEQF
j_call: TRBJ1-1; v_call: TRBV7-9; cdr3_aa: ASSPTTGRNTEAF
j_call: TRBJ1-1; v_call: TRBV4-1; cdr3_aa: ASSPSGTNTEAF
j_call: TRBJ2-1; v_call: TRBV9; cdr3_aa: ASSALADYNEQF
j_call: TRBJ2-7; v_call: TRBV27; cdr3_aa: ASSIQGARNYEQY
j_call: TRBJ2-7; v_call: TRBV6-1; cdr3_aa: ASIGGTPSYEQY
j_call: TRBJ2-3; v_call: TRBV19; cdr3_aa: ASSYSGTSSYTDTQY
j_call: TRBJ1-1; v_call: TRBV7-6; cdr3_aa: ASSLGGPNTEAF
j_call: TRBJ2-5; v_call: TRBV25-1; cdr3_aa: ASSEPGGEFQETQY
j_call: TRBJ2-7; v_call: TRBV28; cdr3_aa: ASSSPLGGRADEQY
j_call: TRBJ2-3; v_call: TRBV28; cdr3_aa: ASSHRGLGDTQY
j_call: TRBJ1-1; v_call: TRBV9; cdr3_aa: ASSVVFGGDAF
j_call: TRBJ2-2; v_call: TRBV7-9; cdr3_aa: ASSNLAGSPRELF
j_call: TRBJ2-1; v_call: TRBV6-1; cdr3_aa: ASSESPGSGMGDEQF
j_call: TRBJ1-2; v_call: TRBV28; cdr3_aa: ASSFDGDPGGYT
j_call: TRBJ1-1; v_call: TRBV25-1; cdr3_aa: ASIDGTEAF
j_call: TRBJ2-1; v_call: TRBV27; cdr3_aa: ASSSGLAGGDEQF
j_call: TRBJ2-2; v_call: TRBV6-1; cdr3_aa: ASSEANRVSAGELF
j_call: TRBJ2-5; v_call: TRBV27; cdr3_aa: ASSYLGQIQETQY
j_call: TRBJ2-7; v_call: TRBV27; cdr3_aa: ASSASSGSFYEQY
j_call: TRBJ2-1; v_call: TRBV27; cdr3_aa: ASRKRGGSAEQF
j_call: TRBJ1-4; v_call: TRBV2; cdr3_aa: ASRDDATNEKLF
j_call: TRBJ2-7; v_call: TRBV6-5; cdr3_aa: ASSYEDGRSSYEQY
j_call: TRBJ2-3; v_call: TRBV11-2; cdr3_aa: ASSLGYGGTDTQY
j_call: TRBJ1-6; v_call: TRBV6-6; cdr3_aa: ASSPPEGWRDSPLH
j_call: TRBJ2-7; v_call: TRBV7-8; cdr3_aa: ASSLAGQGLEQY
j_call: TRBJ2-7; v_call: TRBV4-2; cdr3_aa: ASSPEGTSGTYEQY
j_call: TRBJ2-7; v_call: TRBV5-4; cdr3_aa: ASSPGGSSYEQY
j_call: TRBJ2-5; v_call: TRBV27; cdr3_aa: ASSLSDSQETQY
j_call: TRBJ2-1; v_call: TRBV9; cdr3_aa: ASSGRDYYNEQF
j_call: TRBJ1-1; v_call: TRBV2; cdr3_aa: ASKGGRGNTEAF
j_call: TRBJ2-5; v_call: TRBV4-1; cdr3_aa: ASSQEPPGLAGVLYQETQY
j_call: TRBJ2-3; v_call: TRBV15; cdr3_aa: ATSRDTGLAEPTDTQY
j_call: TRBJ2-7; v_call: TRBV10-1; cdr3_aa: ASSEGTGNEQY
j_call: TRBJ2-7; v_call: TRBV2; cdr3_aa: ASSERLAPEQY
j_call: TRBJ2-7; v_call: TRBV6-5; cdr3_aa: ASSWEGGGYEQY
j_call: TRBJ1-2; v_call: TRBV1; cdr3_aa: TSSQDTQPYGYT
j_call: TRBJ2-5; v_call: TRBV27; cdr3_aa: ASSLSGGLETQY
j_call: TRBJ1-1; v_call: TRBV10-3; cdr3_aa: ATQGMDTEAF
j_call: TRBJ2-3; v_call: TRBV21-1; cdr3_aa: ASTKGGPSGETDTQY
j_call: TRBJ1-5; v_call: TRBV9; cdr3_aa: ASSGRDSNQPQH
j_call: TRBJ2-2; v_call: TRBV11-3; cdr3_aa: ASSGLSGELF
j_call: TRBJ1-1; v_call: TRBV5-8; cdr3_aa: ASPIGSGAEAF
j_call: TRBJ2-2; v_call: TRBV4-2; cdr3_aa: ASSQETSGTTGELF